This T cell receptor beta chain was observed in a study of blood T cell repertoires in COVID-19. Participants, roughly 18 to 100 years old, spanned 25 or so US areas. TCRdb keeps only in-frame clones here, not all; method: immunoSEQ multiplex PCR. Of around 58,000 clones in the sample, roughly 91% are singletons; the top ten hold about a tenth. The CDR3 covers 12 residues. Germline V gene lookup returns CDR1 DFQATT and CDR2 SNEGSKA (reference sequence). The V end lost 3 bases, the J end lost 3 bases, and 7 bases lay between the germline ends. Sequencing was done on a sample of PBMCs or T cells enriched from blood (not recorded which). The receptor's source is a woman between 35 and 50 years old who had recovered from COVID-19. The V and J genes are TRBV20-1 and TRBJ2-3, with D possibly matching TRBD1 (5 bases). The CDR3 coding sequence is TGCAGTGCTAGTAAGGGGACAGATACGCAGTATTTT. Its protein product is CSASKGTDTQYF.